The 28 T cell receptor beta chains below come from one sample, sequenced in a study of blood T cell repertoires in COVID-19. Repertoires were generated with immunoSEQ multiplex PCR, while TCRdb's copy carries only in-frame clones and drops some. This table holds hundreds of thousands of clones, roughly 90% found once. Sequences were obtained from PBMCs or T cells enriched from blood (not recorded which). The receptors stem from a woman aged 18-35 years with acute COVID-19.

CDR3 DNA sequence: TGTGCCAGCAGAATTCTTCCCAATGAGCAGTTCTTC. Translated: CASRILPNEQFF. The chain employs TRBV28 and TRBJ2-1; D is unclear. The CDR3 loop spans 12 amino acids. CDR1 is MDHEN and CDR2 is SYDVKM in the germline V gene. Deletions cut 6 bases from V and 6 bases from J, with 9 bases between. The full variable domain, with the rest looked up from reference TRBV28 and TRBJ2-1, is DVKVTQSSRYLVKRTGEKVFLECVQDMDHENMFWYRQDPGLGLRLIYFSYDVKMKEKGDIPEGYSVSREKKERFSLILESASTNQTSMYLCASRILPNEQFFGPGTRLTVL.

The chain joins TRBV10-3 to TRBJ1-5, with D perhaps TRBD1 (6 bases). The V gene's germline CDR1 is ENHRY and CDR2 SYGVKD. The CDR3 consists of 14 residues. V lost 4 bases, J lost 2 bases, and 9 bases lay in between. CDR3 sequence: CAISGPGGNQPQHF. For the CDR3, the DNA is TGTGCCATCAGTGGGCCAGGGGGCAATCAGCCCCAGCATTTT.

This clone was counted between two and nine times. The rearrangement joins TRBV18 to TRBJ2-1; 7 nucleotides match TRBD1. This CDR3 is built from 12 residues. Germline V gene sequence: CDR1 KGHSH, CDR2 LQKENI. Unmatched junction bases numbered 4, after V lost 2 bases and J lost 12 bases. The CDR3 DNA reads TGTGCCAGCTCACCAACGACAGGGCGGCAGTTCTTC. It is translated as CASSPTTGRQFF. Drawing the rest from reference TRBV18 and TRBJ2-1, the complete variable domain is NAGVMQNPRHLVRRRGQEARLRCSPMKGHSHVYWYRQLPEEGLKFMVYLQKENIIDESGMPKERFSAEFPKEGPSILRIQQVVRGDSAAYFCASSPTTGRQFFGPGTRLTVL.

This chain joins TRBV19 and TRBJ1-1; unclear D gene. The CDR3 sequence is 12 residues long. CDR1 is LNHDA and CDR2 is SQIVND in the germline V gene (reference sequence). Trimming left V 7 bases short and J 2 bases short, with 8 bases between. This CDR3 reads CASISDNTEAFF. The CDR3 nucleotides read TGTGCCAGTATTTCAGATAACACTGAAGCTTTCTTT.

This clone was counted a single time. This chain joins TRBV7-8 and TRBJ2-3; D gene ambiguous. Looked up from germline, CDR1 is SGHVS and CDR2 is FQNEAQ. The germline V and J ends were trimmed by 1 base and 2 bases, with 19 bases remaining between them. This CDR3 spans 18 amino acids. CDR3 DNA: TGTGCCAGCAGCTTAGGTTTTGGTAGCAGCTCCTCCACAGATACGCAGTATTTT. This codes for CASSLGFGSSSSTDTQYF.

V and J are TRBV9 and TRBJ1-6, with TRBD1 matching over 9 bases. The CDR3 is 15 amino acids. With 4 bases clipped from V and 8 bases from J, the junction kept 7 bases outside the gene matches. Looked up from germline, CDR1 is SGDLS and CDR2 is YYNGEE. This CDR3 reads CASSPRDREHSPLHF. DNA for the CDR3: TGTGCCAGCAGCCCCAGGGACAGGGAACATTCACCCCTCCACTTT.

J is TRBJ2-3 and V is TRBV27; D might be TRBD1 (6 bases). With 1 base removed from V and 2 bases from J, the gap between germline ends came to 10 bases. The CDR3 totals 15 residues. Looked up from germline, CDR1 is MNHEY and CDR2 is SMNVEV (reference sequence). For the CDR3, the DNA is TGTGCCAGCAGTTTATTTCACAGGGACACAGATACGCAGTATTTT. Translating gives CASSLFHRDTDTQYF.

This clone was detected only once. The chain links TRBV25-1 to TRBJ2-6; 8 positions match TRBD1. Trimming cost V 8 bases and J 0 bases; bases outside gene matches: 9. This CDR3 region has 17 residues. CDR1 and CDR2 (germline): MGHDK, SYGVNS. CDR3 in DNA: TGTGCCAGCCGAGGAGACAGGGGCTCCTCTGGGGCCAACGTCCTGACTTTC. Translated, it gives CASRGDRGSSGANVLTF.

This chain joins TRBV7-8 and TRBJ2-1, with D possibly TRBD2 on 5 matching bases. Per the germline V gene, CDR1 is SGHVS and CDR2 is FQNEAQ. V lost 7 bases and J lost 5, with 18 bases in between. The CDR3 contains 15 residues. DNA of the CDR3: TGTGCCAGCACGAGAAATGGGTGGACTGACAATGAGCAGTTCTTC. This gives the protein CASTRNGWTDNEQFF.

The sample holds one count of this clone. The genes are TRBV7-9 and TRBJ2-7; TRBD1 matches at 8 bases. Germline values: CDR1 SEHNR, CDR2 FQNEAQ (reference sequence). The CDR3 totals 15 residues. Unmatched junction bases numbered 9, after V lost 5 bases and J lost 3 bases. The CDR3 nucleotides read TGTGCCAGCAGCCTCCGGCCAGGGGGCTTCTACGAGCAGTACTTC. Protein sequence: CASSLRPGGFYEQYF.

The gene calls are TRBV5-8 and TRBJ1-2; 7 bases are a match to TRBD1. Trimming cost V 4 bases and J 7 bases; bases outside gene matches: 10. The CDR3 has 14 residues. The germline V gene has CDR1 SGHTS and CDR2 YDEGEE. The CDR3 loop reads CASSAGQPGGGYTF. CDR3 bases: TGTGCCAGCAGCGCGGGACAGCCAGGGGGTGGCTACACCTTC.

This chain uses TRBV3-1 (or the pseudogene TRBV3-2) with TRBJ1-1; 12 bases agree with TRBD1. V was pared by 8 bases and J by 5 bases, with 9 bases of the junction left unmatched. CDR3 size: 15 residues. Germline-derived CDR1 and CDR2 are LGHDT and YNNKEL (reference sequence). The CDR3 nucleotides are TGTGCCAGCGGGGACAGGGGGCGAGGGGAAACTGAAGCTTTCTTT. It is translated as CASGDRGRGETEAFF.

This chain joins TRBV4-2 and TRBJ1-3; a weak D match, TRBD1 (5 bases). This CDR3 contains 14 residues. V was clipped by 4 bases and J by 2 bases, with 9 bases between them. Germline values: CDR1 LGHNA, CDR2 YNFKEQ. In DNA, the CDR3 is TGTGCCAGCAGCCGACAGTCCACTGGAAACACCATATATTTT. This codes for CASSRQSTGNTIYF.

The chain links TRBV6-5 to TRBJ1-2; tentative D call: TRBD1 (5 bases). Germline assignment: CDR1 MNHEY and CDR2 SVGAGI. V lost 0 bases, J lost 2 bases, and 7 bases lay in between. CDR3 length equals 14 residues. CDR3 loop: CASSYSAGNYGYTF. In DNA, the CDR3 is TGTGCCAGCAGTTACTCAGCAGGGAACTATGGCTACACCTTC.

The chain couples TRBV19 to TRBJ2-2; tentative D call: TRBD1 (6 bases). Germline V gives CDR1 LNHDA, CDR2 SQIVND (reference sequence). V lost 5 bases, J lost 8 bases, and 18 bases lay in between. The CDR3 covers 15 residues. This CDR3 reads CASSSGHPITGELFF. CDR3 nucleotides: TGTGCCAGTAGTTCGGGACACCCAATAACAGGGGAGCTGTTTTTT.

This chain uses TRBV28 with TRBJ2-3; D not resolved. The CDR3 is made up of 14 amino acids. Germline CDR1 is MDHEN and CDR2 is SYDVKM. Trimming shortened V by 3 bases and J by 0 bases, and 7 bases separated the two germline ends. The CDR3 DNA is TGTGCCAGCAGTTTTGCTGCGAGCACAGATACGCAGTATTTT. Protein: CASSFAASTDTQYF. The complete variable domain, with remaining parts taken from reference TRBV28 and TRBJ2-3, reads DVKVTQSSRYLVKRTGEKVFLECVQDMDHENMFWYRQDPGLGLRLIYFSYDVKMKEKGDIPEGYSVSREKKERFSLILESASTNQTSMYLCASSFAASTDTQYFGPGTRLTVL.

The chain combines TRBV6-5 with TRBJ1-3; 7 bases line up with TRBD1. Germline assignment: CDR1 MNHEY and CDR2 SVGAGI. This CDR3 contains 15 residues. The J segment lost 0 bases and the V segment lost 6 bases, leaving 5 bases of the junction unmatched. As DNA, the CDR3 is TGTGCCAGCAGCGAGGGACAGTTCTCTGGAAACACCATATATTTT. It codes for CASSEGQFSGNTIYF.

The rearrangement links TRBV9 to TRBJ2-5, with 7 bases lining up with TRBD2. V lost 3 bases, J lost 4 bases, and 6 bases stayed unmatched. CDR1 and CDR2 (germline): SGDLS, YYNGEE. This CDR3 contains 14 residues. The CDR3 loop reads CASSGTTSAETQYF. In DNA, the CDR3 is TGTGCCAGCAGCGGAACCACTAGCGCAGAGACCCAGTACTTC.

This sequence joins TRBV2 and TRBJ2-3; D gene unclear. Per the germline V gene, CDR1 is SNHLY and CDR2 is FYNNEI. This CDR3 has 8 residues. V dropped 10 bases and J dropped 10 bases, with 6 bases sitting between them. DNA of the CDR3: TGTGCCACTCTTCCGCAGTATTTT. Its translation is CATLPQYF.

This chain uses TRBV10-3 with TRBJ2-4; 7 bases map to TRBD1. This CDR3 is 18 amino acids long. The germline CDR1 and CDR2 sequences are ENHRY and SYGVKD. Trimming removed 4 bases from V and 2 bases from J; junction bases left unmatched: 14. DNA of the CDR3: TGTGCCATCAGTGCGGACAGGCTTCGGGATCGAACCAAAAACATTCAGTACTTC. Residues: CAISADRLRDRTKNIQYF.

Notes on this clone: The junction departs from germline at one end; a sequencing error may be responsible. V is TRBV6-1 and J is TRBJ2-5; D is perhaps TRBD2 (5 bases). Germline V lookup: CDR1 MNHNS, CDR2 SASEGT. CDR3 length: 15 amino acids. CDR3 residues: CASSEARLFRGVFDF. Written as DNA, the CDR3 is TGTGCCAGCAGTGAAGCCCGCCTCTTTCGGGGTGTGTTCGACTTC.

This chain uses TRBV16 with TRBJ1-2; 9 positions match TRBD1. The V and J ends lost 0 bases and 6 bases, in that order; junction bases with no gene match: 8. Germline CDR1 reads KGHSY; CDR2 reads FQNENV. The CDR3 spans 16 residues. The CDR3 reads CASSQSTGQGYDGYTF. Here the CDR3 DNA reads TGTGCCAGCAGCCAATCTACGGGACAGGGTTACGATGGCTACACCTTC.

The chain couples TRBV30 to TRBJ2-7, with TRBD2 matching 8 bases. Germline V CDR1 and CDR2: GTSNPN, SVGIG (reference sequence). This CDR3 is 19 amino acids long. V lost 2 bases and J lost 4; bases outside the gene matches: 22. The CDR3 protein is CAWSSVGRGAQLPRYEQYF. The CDR3 DNA sequence: TGTGCCTGGAGTTCAGTGGGGCGGGGGGCCCAACTTCCTAGGTACGAGCAGTACTTC.

The rearrangement links TRBV4-1 to TRBJ1-1, with D possibly being TRBD1 (6 bases). The CDR3 extends over 18 amino acids. Trimming cost V 3 bases and J 2 bases, with 22 bases left between them. From germline, CDR1 is MGHRA and CDR2 YSYEKL. The CDR3 region is CASSQLVLQGVGNTEAFF. The CDR3, as DNA: TGCGCCAGCAGCCAGTTGGTTCTACAGGGAGTGGGAAACACTGAAGCTTTCTTT.

The chain is built from TRBV7-9 and TRBJ2-2; 12 bases align to TRBD1. The V segment lost 4 bases and the J segment 6 bases; nucleotides outside the gene matches: 9. This CDR3 has 17 amino acids. Germline CDR1 is SEHNR and CDR2 is FQNEAQ (reference sequence). The CDR3 is CASSYDRDRGRPGELFF. The CDR3 coding sequence is TGTGCCAGCAGCTATGACCGGGACAGGGGGCGCCCCGGGGAGCTGTTTTTT.

This chain joins TRBV11-2 and TRBJ2-7; 10 positions match TRBD2. This CDR3 comprises 16 residues. The V gene end was trimmed by 5 bases and the J gene end by 7 bases; junction bases not matched to a gene: 14. Germline CDR1 reads SGHAT; CDR2 reads FQNNGV. Here the CDR3 reads CASSIRSGRISGEQYF. In nucleotides, the CDR3 is TGTGCCAGCAGCATCCGTAGCGGGAGGATATCGGGAGAGCAGTACTTC.

This clone turned up a few times. The V and J genes are TRBV7-2 and TRBJ2-3; 8 bases fit TRBD2. The V gene end was trimmed by 1 base and the J gene end by 3 bases; junction bases not matched to a gene: 9. The CDR3 contains 17 residues. Germline CDR1 and CDR2: SGHTA and FQGNSA. CDR3: CASSLVGAGGATDTQYF. The CDR3 coding sequence is TGTGCCAGCAGCTTAGTAGGTGCGGGAGGTGCGACAGATACGCAGTATTTT.

The CDR3 loop reads CASSVTPGIGELFF. The CDR3 nucleotides are TGTGCCAGCAGCGTGACCCCAGGGATCGGGGAGCTGTTTTTT. The chain is built from TRBV9 and TRBJ2-2, with D tentatively TRBD1 (5 bases). Germline lookup yields CDR1 SGDLS and CDR2 YYNGEE. There are 14 residues in the CDR3. V was shortened by 2 bases and J by 7 bases, with 12 bases between the two germline ends. The entire variable domain, with the rest obtained from reference TRBV9 and TRBJ2-2, is as follows: DSGVTQTPKHLITATGQRVTLRCSPRSGDLSVYWYQQSLDQGLQFLIQYYNGEERAKGNILERFSAQQFPDLHSELNLSSLELGDSALYFCASSVTPGIGELFFGEGSRLTVL.